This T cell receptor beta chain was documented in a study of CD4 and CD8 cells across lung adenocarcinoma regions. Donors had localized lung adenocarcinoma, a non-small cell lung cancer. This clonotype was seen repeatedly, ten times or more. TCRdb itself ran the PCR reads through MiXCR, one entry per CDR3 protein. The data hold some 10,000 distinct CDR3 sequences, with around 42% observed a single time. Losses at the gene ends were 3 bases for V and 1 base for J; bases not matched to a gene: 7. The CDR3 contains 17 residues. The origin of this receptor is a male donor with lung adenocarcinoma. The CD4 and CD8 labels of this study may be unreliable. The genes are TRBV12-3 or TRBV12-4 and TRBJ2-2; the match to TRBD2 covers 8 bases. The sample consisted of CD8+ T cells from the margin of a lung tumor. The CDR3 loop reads CASSLWRGALNTGELFF. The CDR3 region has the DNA TGTGCCAGCAGTTTGTGGCGGGGGGCTTTGAACACCGGGGAGCTGTTTTTT.